This T cell receptor beta chain was identified during a study of STAT5B mutations in CD4+ large granular lymphocyte leukemia. Trimming shortened V by 3 bases and J by 0 bases, and 3 bases separated the two germline ends. Per germline, CDR1 SGHTA and CDR2 FQGNSA. The CDR3 consists of 14 residues. Generated by immunoSEQ multiplex PCR, the TCRdb table keeps only in-frame clones and is missing some. The table includes about 9,600 clones, approximately 80% detected once. The study, taken as a whole, reports: Over 20% of private leukemic clonotypes occurred rarely in other patients' non-leukemic repertoires. TRBV06-family usage was enriched in top patient clones (8/27) versus controls (2/35).

For this clone: Its antigen is undetermined.

Material: PBMCs. This TCR was sampled from a man aged 55 to 69 with CD4+ T-cell large granular lymphocyte leukemia. The rearrangement joins TRBV7-2 to TRBJ2-6; D ambiguous. The CDR3 DNA sequence: TGTGCCAGCAGCTTCAGCTCTGGGGCCAACGTCCTGACTTTC. It is translated as CASSFSSGANVLTF. Looking up the rest from reference TRBV7-2 and TRBJ2-6 gives the full variable domain: GAGVSQSPSNKVTEKGKDVELRCDPISGHTALYWYRQSLGQGLEFLIYFQGNSAPDKSGLPSDRFSAERTGGSVSTLTIQRTQQEDSAVYLCASSFSSGANVLTFGAGSRLTVL.